The 13 T cell receptor beta chains below all came from one sample that was sequenced in a study of neurological immune-mediated disorders. TCRdb recomputed calls from the 5' RACE reads with MiXCR, one row per CDR3 protein. There are roughly 89,000 distinct CDR3 sequences in the sample; just over 2.5% occur only once, and about 1.1% lies in the top ten. The sequenced sample consisted of PBMCs. The origin of the receptors is a woman in her 30s with multiple sclerosis.

V usage is TRBV25-1 and J usage is TRBJ2-1, with 7 positions matching TRBD2. The CDR3 sequence is 12 residues long. Germline values: CDR1 MGHDK, CDR2 SYGVNS. The ends lost 6 bases at V and 14 bases at J; junction bases unmatched: 10. The CDR3 is CASSGIGREKFF. CDR3 DNA: TGTGCCAGCAGCGGAATAGGGCGGGAGAAGTTCTTC.

The sample holds many counts of this clonotype. CDR3 protein: CASSLRDTYYEQYF. In DNA form, the CDR3 reads TGTGCCAGCAGTCTCCGGGACACCTACTACGAGCAGTACTTC. V is TRBV12-3 or TRBV12-4 and J is TRBJ2-7, with D possibly being TRBD1 (6 bases). The length of the CDR3 is 14 residues. The V gene lost 5 bases and the J gene lost 3 bases, with 14 bases spanning the gap.

This clonotype was seen at least ten times. In nucleotides, the CDR3 is TGTGCCAGCAGTGCCTGGGGGGAATCCTACGAGCAGTACTTC. Translating gives CASSAWGESYEQYF. This chain uses TRBV6-6 with TRBJ2-7; TRBD2 is a possible D gene (6 bases). The CDR3 length is 14 residues. Germline V CDR1 and CDR2: MNHNY, SVGAGI (reference sequence). V lost 5 bases, J lost 1 base, and 12 bases lay in between.

In its sample, this clonotype was seen many times. The chain carries TRBV6-2 or TRBV6-3 and TRBJ2-1; D possibly uses TRBD1 or TRBD2 (6 bases each). The V and J ends lost 6 bases and 9 bases respectively, with 15 bases between them. Germline V CDR1 and CDR2: MNHEY, SVGEGT. The CDR3 totals 13 residues. CDR3 loop: CASRRGAGAEQFF. The CDR3 coding sequence is TGTGCCAGCAGGAGGGGGGCAGGGGCTGAGCAGTTCTTC.

There are many counts of this clonotype. This sequence joins TRBV20-1 and TRBJ2-3; 13 positions agree with TRBD2. V was pared by 5 bases and J by 4 bases, with 3 bases of the junction left unmatched. The CDR3 is 14 amino acids. CDR1 is DFQATT, CDR2 SNEGSKA, per germline (reference sequence). CDR3: CSAWTSGRSDTQYF. The DNA of the CDR3 is TGCAGTGCTTGGACTAGCGGGAGATCAGATACGCAGTATTTT.

This clonotype occurred many times. The V gene is TRBV5-6, the J gene TRBJ1-2; D call uncertain. Germline CDR1 is SGHDT and CDR2 is YYEEEE. This CDR3 is built from 11 residues. V dropped 4 bases and J dropped 6 bases, with 7 bases sitting between them. CDR3: CASSNGNGYTF. Here the CDR3 DNA reads TGTGCCAGCAGCAACGGAAATGGCTACACCTTC. Together with reference TRBV5-6 and TRBJ1-2, the CDR3 gives the full variable domain: DAGVTQSPTHLIKTRGQQVTLRCSPKSGHDTVSWYQQALGQGPQFIFQYYEEEERQRGNFPDRFSGHQFPNYSSELNVNALLLGDSALYLCASSNGNGYTFGSGTRLTVV.

This clonotype was recorded at least ten times. This sequence joins TRBV25-1 and TRBJ2-3; D is perhaps TRBD2 (5 bases). The V gene's germline CDR1 is MGHDK and CDR2 SYGVNS. There are 16 residues in the CDR3. Trimming stripped 3 bases from V and 2 bases from J, with 15 bases between. CDR3 amino acids: CASSESTGLSTDTQYF. CDR3 in DNA: TGTGCCAGCAGTGAGTCCACTGGACTCTCCACAGATACGCAGTATTTT.

This clonotype appeared many times. J is TRBJ2-3 and V is TRBV7-2, with D perhaps TRBD1 or TRBD2 (5 bases each). The CDR3 consists of 17 residues. Germline CDR1 reads SGHTA; CDR2 reads FQGNSA. V lost 2 bases to trimming and J lost 6 bases, with 21 bases between them. The CDR3 bases are TGTGCCAGCAGCTTACTCGCCCGAGGGCAGGGTAGGGATACGCAGTATTTT. Protein product: CASSLLARGQGRDTQYF.

In this sample, this clonotype turned up many times. V gene TRBV20-1 combines with J gene TRBJ2-7, with a tentative D call TRBD2 (6 bases). The CDR3 is 13 residues long. CDR1 is DFQATT, CDR2 SNEGSKA, per germline (reference sequence). Trimming left V 4 bases short and J 4 bases short, with 14 bases between. CDR3 in amino acids: CSATWGSGYEQYF. The CDR3 nucleotides are TGCAGTGCTACCTGGGGTAGCGGTTACGAGCAGTACTTC.

This clonotype came up many times. This CDR3 reads CVSSGGENIQYF. CDR3 coding DNA: TGTGTCAGTTCGGGGGGAGAAAACATTCAGTACTTC. This chain uses TRBV12-3 or TRBV12-4 with TRBJ2-4, with TRBD2 identical over 7 bases. The CDR3 is 12 amino acids.

This clonotype has ten or more counts. The chain combines TRBV6-2 or TRBV6-3 with TRBJ1-5; D gene unclear. There are 16 residues in the CDR3. The V end was cut by 0 bases, the J end by 7 bases, with 16 bases between. The germline V gene encodes CDR1 MNHEY and CDR2 SVGEGT. The CDR3 reads CASSYSFGGYPQPQHF. In nucleotides, the CDR3 is TGTGCCAGCAGTTACTCATTTGGAGGGTACCCACAGCCCCAGCATTTT.

This clonotype was counted ten times or more. The rearrangement links TRBV9 to TRBJ2-2; tentatively, D is TRBD1 or TRBD2 (6 bases each). The CDR3 consists of 19 residues. Trimming removed 4 bases at V and 0 bases at J, with 22 bases between. CDR1 and CDR2 from the germline V gene are SGDLS and YYNGEE. This chain's CDR3 is CASSPPGGGGHSNTGELFF. The CDR3 coding sequence is TGTGCCAGCAGCCCCCCCGGGGGCGGAGGCCATTCGAACACCGGGGAGCTGTTTTTT.

This clonotype was seen ten or more times. The chain combines TRBV5-1 with TRBJ2-2, with D tentatively TRBD1 (5 bases). This CDR3 is built from 14 residues. Between the trimmed V and J ends, which lost 0 bases and 5 bases, there was a span of 8 bases. Germline loops: CDR1 SGHRS, CDR2 YFSETQ. The chain's CDR3 is CASSLGTFTGELFF. CDR3 nucleotides: TGCGCCAGCAGCTTGGGGACATTTACCGGGGAGCTGTTTTTT.